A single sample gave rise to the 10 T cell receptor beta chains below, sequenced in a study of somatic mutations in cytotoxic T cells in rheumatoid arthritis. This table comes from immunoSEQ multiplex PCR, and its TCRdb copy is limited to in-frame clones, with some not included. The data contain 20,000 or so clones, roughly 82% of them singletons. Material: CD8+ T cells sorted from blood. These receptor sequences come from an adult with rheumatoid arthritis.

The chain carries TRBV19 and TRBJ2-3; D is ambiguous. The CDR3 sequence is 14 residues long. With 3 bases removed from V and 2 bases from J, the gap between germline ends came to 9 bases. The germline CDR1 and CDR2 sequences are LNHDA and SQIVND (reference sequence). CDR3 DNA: TGTGCCAGTAGTATTGGATTACTCACAGATACGCAGTATTTT. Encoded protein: CASSIGLLTDTQYF.

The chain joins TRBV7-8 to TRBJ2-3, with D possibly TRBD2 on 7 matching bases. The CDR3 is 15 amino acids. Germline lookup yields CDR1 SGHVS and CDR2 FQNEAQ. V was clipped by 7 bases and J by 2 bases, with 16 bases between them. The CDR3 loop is CASTKQGTITDTQYF. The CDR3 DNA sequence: TGTGCCAGCACGAAGCAGGGGACTATCACAGATACGCAGTATTTT.

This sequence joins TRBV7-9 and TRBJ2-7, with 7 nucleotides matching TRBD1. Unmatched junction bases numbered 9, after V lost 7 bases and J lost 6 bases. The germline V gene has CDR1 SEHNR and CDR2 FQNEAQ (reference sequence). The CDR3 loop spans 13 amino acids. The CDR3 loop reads CASNSVGGVEQYF. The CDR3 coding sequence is TGTGCCAGCAATTCCGTAGGGGGCGTCGAGCAGTACTTC.

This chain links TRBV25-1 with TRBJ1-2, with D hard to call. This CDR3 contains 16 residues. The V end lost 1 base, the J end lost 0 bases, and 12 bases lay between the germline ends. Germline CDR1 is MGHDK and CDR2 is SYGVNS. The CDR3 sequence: CASSESHNGANYGYTF. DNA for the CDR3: TGTGCCAGCAGTGAATCCCACAACGGGGCTAACTATGGCTACACCTTC.

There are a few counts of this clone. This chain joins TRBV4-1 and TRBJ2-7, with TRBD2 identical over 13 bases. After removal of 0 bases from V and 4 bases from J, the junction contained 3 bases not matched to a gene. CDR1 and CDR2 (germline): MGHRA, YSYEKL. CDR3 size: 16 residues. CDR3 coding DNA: TGCGCCAGCAGCCAAGAGGTACTAGCGGGAGGGTACGAGCAGTACTTC. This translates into CASSQEVLAGGYEQYF.

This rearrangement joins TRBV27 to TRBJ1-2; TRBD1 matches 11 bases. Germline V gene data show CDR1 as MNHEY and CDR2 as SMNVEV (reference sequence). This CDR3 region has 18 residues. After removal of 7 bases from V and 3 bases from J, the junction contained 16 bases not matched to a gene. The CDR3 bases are TGTGCCAGCACGCATCTTTTTTTGGGACAGGGGGAGCACTATGGCTACACCTTC. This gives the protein CASTHLFLGQGEHYGYTF.

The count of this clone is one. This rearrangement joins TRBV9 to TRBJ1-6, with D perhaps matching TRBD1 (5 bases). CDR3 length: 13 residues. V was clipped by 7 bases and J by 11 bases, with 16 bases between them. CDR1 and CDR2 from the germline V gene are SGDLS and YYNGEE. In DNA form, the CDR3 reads TGTGCCAGCGGAGAGACAATGGGGCCACCCCTCCACTTT. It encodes CASGETMGPPLHF.

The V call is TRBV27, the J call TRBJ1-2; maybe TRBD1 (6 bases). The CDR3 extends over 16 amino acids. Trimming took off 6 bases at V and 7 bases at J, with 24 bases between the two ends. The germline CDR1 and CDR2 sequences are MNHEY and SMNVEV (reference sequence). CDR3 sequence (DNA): TGTGCCAGCAGCTCTGCCGGGACATTGGGGCAGGGTGGCTACACCTTC. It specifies CASSSAGTLGQGGYTF.

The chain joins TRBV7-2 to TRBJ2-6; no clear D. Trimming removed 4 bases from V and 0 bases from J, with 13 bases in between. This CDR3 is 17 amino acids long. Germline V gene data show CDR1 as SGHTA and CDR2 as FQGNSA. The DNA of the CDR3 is TGTGCCAGCAGCTCCCGGACCTGGAGCTCTGGGGCCAACGTCCTGACTTTC. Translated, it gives CASSSRTWSSGANVLTF.

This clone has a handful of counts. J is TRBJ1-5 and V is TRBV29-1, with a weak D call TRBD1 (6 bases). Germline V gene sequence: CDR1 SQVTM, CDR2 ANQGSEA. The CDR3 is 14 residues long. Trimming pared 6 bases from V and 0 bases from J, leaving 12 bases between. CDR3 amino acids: CSVDPDSSNQPQHF. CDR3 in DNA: TGCAGCGTGGACCCGGACAGTAGCAATCAGCCCCAGCATTTT.